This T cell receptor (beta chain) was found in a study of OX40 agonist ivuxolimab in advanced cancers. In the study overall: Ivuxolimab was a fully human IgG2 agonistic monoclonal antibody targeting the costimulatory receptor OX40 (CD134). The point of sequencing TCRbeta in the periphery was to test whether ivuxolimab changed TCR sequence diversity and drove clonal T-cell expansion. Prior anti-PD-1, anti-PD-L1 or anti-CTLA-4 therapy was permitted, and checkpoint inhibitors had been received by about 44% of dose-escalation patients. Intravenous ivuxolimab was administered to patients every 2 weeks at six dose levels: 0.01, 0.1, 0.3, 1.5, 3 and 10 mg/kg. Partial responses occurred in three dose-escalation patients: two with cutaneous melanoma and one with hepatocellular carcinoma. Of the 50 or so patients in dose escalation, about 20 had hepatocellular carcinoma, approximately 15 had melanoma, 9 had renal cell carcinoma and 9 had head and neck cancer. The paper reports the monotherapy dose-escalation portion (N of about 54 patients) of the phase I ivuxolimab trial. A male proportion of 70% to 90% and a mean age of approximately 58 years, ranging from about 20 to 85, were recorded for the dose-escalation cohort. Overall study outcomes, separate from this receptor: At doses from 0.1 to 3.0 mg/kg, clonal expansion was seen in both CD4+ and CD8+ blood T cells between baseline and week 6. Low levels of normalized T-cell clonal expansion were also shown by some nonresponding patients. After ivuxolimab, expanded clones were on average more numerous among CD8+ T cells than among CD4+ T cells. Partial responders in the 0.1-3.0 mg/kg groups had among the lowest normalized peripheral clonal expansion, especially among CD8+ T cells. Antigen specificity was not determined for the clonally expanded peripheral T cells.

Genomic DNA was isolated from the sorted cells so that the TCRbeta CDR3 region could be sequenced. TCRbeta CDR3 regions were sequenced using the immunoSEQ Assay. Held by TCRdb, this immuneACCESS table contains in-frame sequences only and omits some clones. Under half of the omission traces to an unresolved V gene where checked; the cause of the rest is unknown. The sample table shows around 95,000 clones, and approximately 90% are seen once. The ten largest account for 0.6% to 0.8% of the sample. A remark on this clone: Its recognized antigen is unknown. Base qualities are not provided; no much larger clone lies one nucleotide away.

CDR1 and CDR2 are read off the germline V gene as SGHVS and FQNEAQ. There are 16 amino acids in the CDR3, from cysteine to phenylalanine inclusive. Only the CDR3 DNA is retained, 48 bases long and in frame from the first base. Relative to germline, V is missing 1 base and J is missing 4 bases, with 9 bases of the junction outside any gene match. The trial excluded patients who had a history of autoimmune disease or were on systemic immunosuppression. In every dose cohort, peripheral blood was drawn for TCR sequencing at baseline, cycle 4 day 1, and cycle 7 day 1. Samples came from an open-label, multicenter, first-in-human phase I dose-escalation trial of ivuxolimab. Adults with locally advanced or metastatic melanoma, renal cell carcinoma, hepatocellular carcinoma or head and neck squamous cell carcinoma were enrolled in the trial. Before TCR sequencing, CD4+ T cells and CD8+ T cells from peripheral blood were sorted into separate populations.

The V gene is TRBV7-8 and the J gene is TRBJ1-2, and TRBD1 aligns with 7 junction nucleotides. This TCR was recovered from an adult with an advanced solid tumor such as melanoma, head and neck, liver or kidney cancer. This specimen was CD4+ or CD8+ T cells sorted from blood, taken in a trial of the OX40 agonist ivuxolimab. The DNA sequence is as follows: TGTGCCAGCAGCTTAGTCCCGTCGCAGGGGGGCTATGGCTACACCTTC. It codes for CASSLVPSQGGYGYTF.